This T cell receptor beta chain was recorded in a study of T cells in Graves' hyperthyroidism and ophthalmopathy. Study outcomes and limitations: Among clonotypes expanded in thyroid above 0.001, most were also found in blood. Stable hyperthyroidism was told apart from ophthalmopathy by a model built on 13 V-J features.

This clonotype has just one count. The antigen remains undetermined. This is likely a read error, given that the CDR3 carries no conserved phenylalanine or tryptophan at its end. The DNA is left out, because the CDR3 cannot be placed on it with certainty; the CDR3 is given as TCRdb lists it. RNA transcripts gave rise to amplified TCR beta CDR3 regions. HTBI primers were employed in a first-round RT-PCR of the TCR CDR3. TCRdb recomputed calls from the multiplex PCR reads with MiXCR, one row per CDR3 protein. The sample holds about 500,000 distinct CDR3 sequences; about 46% are singletons and the top ten take about two fifths. With termini counted, the CDR3 has 11 amino acids. Germline V CDR1 and CDR2: ENHRY, SYGVKD. Based on clinical symptoms, serum thyroxine and TRAb, thyroid ultrasound and orbital computed tomography, diagnoses were reached.

Sequenced sample: peripheral blood or thyroid tissue (not recorded which). The chain uses TRBV10-3 and TRBJ2-5. The TCR comes from an adult woman with Graves' disease, either hyperthyroidism or ophthalmopathy (not recorded which). This CDR3 is CAISESGTQNT.